The clone carrying this T cell receptor beta chain was observed a single time. What it recognizes is unknown. Primers: 60 Vbeta forward and 13 Jbeta reverse. Profiled with immunoSEQ multiplex PCR; TCRdb holds only in-frame clones, not every one. The table has roughly 240,000 clones, 70% to 90% seen once; the top ten hold about 0.25%. The data were taken from a study of cytomegalovirus exposure and HLA in healthy donors. Study results and limitations: Later analysis identified a missense DCLRE1C variant that was linked to TCR beta V- and J-gene trimming. In an earlier analysis, most TCR beta V segments were productive about 87% or about 30% of the time. The authors enumerated over 150 TCR beta chains as linked to cytomegalovirus.

The V end was cut by 0 bases, the J end by 3 bases, with 12 bases between. Per germline, CDR1 SGHDT and CDR2 YYEEEE. The CDR3 has 16 amino acids. The sample taken for sequencing was PBMCs. This sequence originates from a girl aged 2 to 9 in good health and CMV-seronegative. The genes are TRBV5-6 and TRBJ2-2; weak D call: TRBD2 (6 bases). The CDR3 nucleotides read TGTGCCAGCAGCTTGGCGGACTACGGAGACACCGGGGAGCTGTTTTTT. Translating gives CASSLADYGDTGELFF.